This TCR beta chain was found in a study of cytomegalovirus exposure and HLA in healthy donors. In the study overall: Among several hundred genotyped donors, 65% to 90% fell in the Caucasian-associated ancestry cluster. Regarding the study as a whole: Later analysis found that TCR beta chains associated with HLA were more clonally expanded than other, equally common chains. In a later analysis, a genetic analysis reported fewer productive-TCR N-insertions in an Asian-associated ancestry cluster than the cohort average.

Concerning this clone: Its antigen is undetermined.

V was trimmed by 2 bases and J by 7 bases, leaving 14 bases between them. Germline CDR1 and CDR2: MDHEN and SYDVKM. The CDR3 covers 15 residues. In the PCR, 60 Vbeta and 13 Jbeta primers were used. Measured with immunoSEQ multiplex PCR; TCRdb has only the in-frame clones, and not every one. The data show roughly 130,000 clones, over 70% seen once. This chain connects TRBV28 to TRBJ1-4; maybe TRBD1 (5 bases). The sequenced sample was PBMCs. The TCR was taken from a woman in her 40s in good health and CMV-seropositive. The CDR3 is CASSLRRGNREKLFF. The CDR3 nucleotides are TGTGCCAGCAGTTTACGGAGGGGAAATCGTGAAAAACTGTTTTTT.